This T cell receptor (beta chain) was observed in a study of siplizumab effects on memory and regulatory T cells. Assay: immunoSEQ multiplex PCR; the TCRdb copy retains only in-frame clones and omits some. The sample comprises 100,000 to 120,000 clones, 85% to 95% of which are singletons, and approximately 0.3% rests with the top ten. Germline V gene data show CDR1 as MGHDK and CDR2 as SYGVNS. V was cut by 1 base and J by 0 bases, with 15 bases left in between. The CDR3 is 18 residues long. This receptor was taken from a human donor in good health. The sequenced material came from CD4+ T cells sorted from blood. V is TRBV25-1 and J is TRBJ2-2, with a possible D match to TRBD2 (6 bases). The CDR3 loop is CASSEWRRGATNTGELFF. The DNA for the CDR3 is TGTGCCAGCAGTGAATGGAGGAGGGGCGCGACGAACACCGGGGAGCTGTTTTTT.